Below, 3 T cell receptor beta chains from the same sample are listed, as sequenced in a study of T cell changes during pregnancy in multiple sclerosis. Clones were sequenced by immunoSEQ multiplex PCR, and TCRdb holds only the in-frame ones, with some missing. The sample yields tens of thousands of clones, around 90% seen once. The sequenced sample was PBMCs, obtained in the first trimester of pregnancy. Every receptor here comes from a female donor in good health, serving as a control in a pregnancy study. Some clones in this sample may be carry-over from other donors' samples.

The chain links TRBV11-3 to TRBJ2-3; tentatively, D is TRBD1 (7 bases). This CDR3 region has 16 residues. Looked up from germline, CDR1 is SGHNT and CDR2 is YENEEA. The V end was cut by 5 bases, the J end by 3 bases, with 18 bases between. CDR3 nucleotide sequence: TGTGCCAGCAGCCCGGGAGTAGGGGGCCAGACAGATACGCAGTATTTT. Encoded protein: CASSPGVGGQTDTQYF.

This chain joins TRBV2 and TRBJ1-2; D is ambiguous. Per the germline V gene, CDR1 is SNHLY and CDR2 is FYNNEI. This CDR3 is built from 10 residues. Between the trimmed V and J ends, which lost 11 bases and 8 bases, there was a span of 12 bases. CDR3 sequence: CAAAARGYTF. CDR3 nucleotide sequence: TGTGCCGCGGCCGCTCGGGGCTACACCTTC.

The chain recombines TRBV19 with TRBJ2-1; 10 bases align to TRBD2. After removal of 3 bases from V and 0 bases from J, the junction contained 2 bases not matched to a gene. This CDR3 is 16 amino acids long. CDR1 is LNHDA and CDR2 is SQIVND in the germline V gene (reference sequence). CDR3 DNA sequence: TGTGCCAGTAGTATCCTAGCGGGGGACTCCTACAATGAGCAGTTCTTC. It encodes CASSILAGDSYNEQFF.